The entry below gives a single T cell receptor (beta chain) sequence along with its context. As yet, its antigen is unknown. The CDR3 has 17 amino acids. Trimming stripped 0 bases from V and 1 base from J, with 16 bases between. The germline V gene has CDR1 DFQATT and CDR2 SNEGSKA (reference sequence). Donation came from healthy Caucasian individuals in Russia who were aged about 6 to 95. This specimen belongs to a study of blood T cells in healthy people across ages. Then a second PCR, running about 6 to 12 cycles, was carried out with a sample-barcoded 5' primer and a J-beta primer mix. From the 5' RACE reads, TCRdb called clonotypes with MiXCR, one entry per CDR3 protein. The sample has around 1,800,000 distinct CDR3 sequences; about 39% are singletons. General observations from the study: Total diversity from one million sequenced T cells was likely underestimated. Higher diversity and more naive CD4+ cells were features of long-lived donors, compared to aged donors.

This receptor was obtained from a human donor in good health. This chain connects TRBV20-1 to TRBJ2-1, with a weak D call TRBD1 (6 bases). The sample taken for sequencing was blood. Here the CDR3 reads CSARDLPGVQSYNEQFF. Written as DNA, the CDR3 is TGCAGTGCTAGAGATCTCCCAGGGGTTCAGTCCTACAATGAGCAGTTCTTC.